The clone carrying this T cell receptor (beta chain) appeared many times. The antigen remains unidentified. All of the sorted populations showed purity greater than 95%. CDR1 and CDR2 (germline): SQVTM, ANQGSEA. CDR3 length: 11 residues. V trimming: 6 bases; J trimming: 13 bases; junction bases outside the gene matches: 9. The data belong to a study of beta chain features in type 1 diabetes. Findings of the study overall: PCR might favor shorter templates, but any such skew would affect patients and controls equally.

The study reverse transcribed the entire isolated RNA, so it sequenced expressed TCRB transcripts. Naive, central memory and regulatory T cell samples produced a mean of about 3.5 million reads. Method: immunoSEQ multiplex PCR; TCRdb's copy keeps in-frame clones and lacks some. The repertoire holds about 360,000 clones, with 10% to 15% as singletons. The chain recombines TRBV29-1 with TRBJ2-4, with 7 bases fitting TRBD1. The receptor was isolated from a man younger than 30 in good health. Source material: naive CD4+ T cells from blood. CDR3 protein: CSVQSGQIQYF. The CDR3 DNA follows: TGCAGCGTCCAATCGGGACAGATACAGTACTTC.